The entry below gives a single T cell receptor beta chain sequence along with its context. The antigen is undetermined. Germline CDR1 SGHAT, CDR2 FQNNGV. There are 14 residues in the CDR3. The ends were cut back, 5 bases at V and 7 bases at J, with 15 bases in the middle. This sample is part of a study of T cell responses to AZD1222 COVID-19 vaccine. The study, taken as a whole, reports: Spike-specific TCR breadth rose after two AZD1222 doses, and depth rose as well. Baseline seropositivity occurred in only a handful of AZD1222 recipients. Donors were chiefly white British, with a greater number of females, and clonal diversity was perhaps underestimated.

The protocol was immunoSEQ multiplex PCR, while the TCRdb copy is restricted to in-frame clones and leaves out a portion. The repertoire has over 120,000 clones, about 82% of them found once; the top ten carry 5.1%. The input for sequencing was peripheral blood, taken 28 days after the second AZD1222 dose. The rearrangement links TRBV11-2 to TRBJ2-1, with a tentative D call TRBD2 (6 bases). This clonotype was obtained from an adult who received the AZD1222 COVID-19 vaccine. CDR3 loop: CASSPLTGRNEQFF. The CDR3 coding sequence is TGTGCCAGCAGCCCCCTGACTGGGAGGAATGAGCAGTTCTTC.